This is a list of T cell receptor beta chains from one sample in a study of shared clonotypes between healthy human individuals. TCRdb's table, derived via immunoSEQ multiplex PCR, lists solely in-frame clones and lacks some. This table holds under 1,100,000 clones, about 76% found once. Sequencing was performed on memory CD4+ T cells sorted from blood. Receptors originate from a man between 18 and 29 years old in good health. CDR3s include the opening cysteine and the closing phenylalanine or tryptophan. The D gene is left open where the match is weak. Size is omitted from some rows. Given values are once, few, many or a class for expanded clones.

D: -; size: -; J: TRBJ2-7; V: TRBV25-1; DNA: TGTGCCAGCAGACCGGGAATCGGCCCCTACGAGCAGTACTTC; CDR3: CASRPGIGPYEQYF
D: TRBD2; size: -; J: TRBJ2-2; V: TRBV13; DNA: TGTGCCAGCAGGCTAGGACTAGTACGTACCGGGGAGCTGTTTTTT; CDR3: CASRLGLVRTGELFF
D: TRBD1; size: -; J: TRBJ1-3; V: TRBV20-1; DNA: TGCAGTGCTGTAACAGGGGGAACCATATATTTT; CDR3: CSAVTGGTIYF
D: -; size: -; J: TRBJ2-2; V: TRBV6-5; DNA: TGTGCCAGCAGTCGAAAGGAGGCCGGGGAGCTGTTTTTT; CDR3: CASSRKEAGELFF
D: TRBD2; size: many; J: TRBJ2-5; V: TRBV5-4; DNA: TGTGCCAGCAGCCCGGGACTAGCGGGGGGGCCGCAGACCCAGTACTTC; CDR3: CASSPGLAGGPQTQYF
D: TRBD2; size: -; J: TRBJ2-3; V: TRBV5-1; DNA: TGCGCCACTACCTTAGGGGCGGGGGATACAGATACGCAGTATTTT; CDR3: CATTLGAGDTDTQYF
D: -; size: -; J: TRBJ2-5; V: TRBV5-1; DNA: TGCGCCAGCAGCTTGGATAGTAGAGGAGAGACCCAGTACTTC; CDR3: CASSLDSRGETQYF
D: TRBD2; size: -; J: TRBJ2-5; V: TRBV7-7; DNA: TGTGCTAGCAGCACAGGACTAGCGGGAGGGCGGGAGACCCAGTACTTC; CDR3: CASSTGLAGGRETQYF
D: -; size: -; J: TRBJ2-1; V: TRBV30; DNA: TGTGCCTGGGGTCTTGACAATGAGCAGTTCTTC; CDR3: CAWGLDNEQFF
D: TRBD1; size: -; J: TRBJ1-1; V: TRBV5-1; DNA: TGCGCCAGCAGCTTGGAGACAGGGAAAACTGAAGCTTTCTTT; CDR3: CASSLETGKTEAFF
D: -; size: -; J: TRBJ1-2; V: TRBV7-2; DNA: TGTGCCAGCAGCCCCCAAGTTATGGGAGTAAGGGATGGCTACACCTTC; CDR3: CASSPQVMGVRDGYTF
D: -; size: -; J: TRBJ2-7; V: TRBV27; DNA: TGTGCCAGCGGAAGGGGGATGACCTACGAGCAGTACTTC; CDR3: CASGRGMTYEQYF
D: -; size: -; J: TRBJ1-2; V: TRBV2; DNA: TGTGCCAGCAGTGTCGCCTACAGCAACTTCAACTATGGCTACACCTTC; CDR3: CASSVAYSNFNYGYTF
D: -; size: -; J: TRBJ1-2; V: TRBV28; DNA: TGTGCCAGCAGTTTTCCGAGGGGCTTTGGCTACACCTTC; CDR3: CASSFPRGFGYTF
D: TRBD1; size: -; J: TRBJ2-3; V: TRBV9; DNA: TGTGCCAGCAGCCTCGACGGGACAGCTAGCACAGATACGCAGTATTTT; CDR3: CASSLDGTASTDTQYF
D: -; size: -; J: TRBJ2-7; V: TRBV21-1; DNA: TGTGCCAGCACCAACAGGGGGCCAGGGGCATCCTACGAGCAGTACTTC; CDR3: CASTNRGPGASYEQYF
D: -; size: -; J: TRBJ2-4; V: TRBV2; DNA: TGTGCCAGCAGTGAGGACAGAGCCAAAAACATTCAGTACTTC; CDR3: CASSEDRAKNIQYF
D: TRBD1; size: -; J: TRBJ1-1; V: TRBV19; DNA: TGTGCCAGTAGTATAAACACAGGGGGGAACACTGAAGCTTTCTTT; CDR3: CASSINTGGNTEAFF
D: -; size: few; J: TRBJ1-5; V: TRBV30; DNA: TGTGCCTGGACCACAGAAAGCAATCAGCCCCAGCATTTT; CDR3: CAWTTESNQPQHF
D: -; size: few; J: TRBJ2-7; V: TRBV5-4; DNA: TGTGCCAGCAGCCCCGACTCGGGATTGTACGAGCAGTACTTC; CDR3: CASSPDSGLYEQYF
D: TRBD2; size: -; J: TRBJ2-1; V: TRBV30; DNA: TGTGCCTGGACCAAGCTAGCGGGATACGAAAATGAGCAGTTCTTC; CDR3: CAWTKLAGYENEQFF
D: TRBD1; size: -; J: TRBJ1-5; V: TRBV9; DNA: TGTGCCAGCAGCGTAGGTCGGGACAGCCATCAGCCCCAGCATTTT; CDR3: CASSVGRDSHQPQHF
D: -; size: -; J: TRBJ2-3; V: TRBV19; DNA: TGTGCCAGTAGTATCGACGTACGGGAGTTGAGCACAGATACGCAGTATTTT; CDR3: CASSIDVRELSTDTQYF
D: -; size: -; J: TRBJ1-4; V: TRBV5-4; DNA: TGTGCCAGCAGCCACGGGACGGAGAATGAAAAACTGTTTTTT; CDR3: CASSHGTENEKLFF
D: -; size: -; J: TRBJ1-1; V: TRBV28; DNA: TGTGCCAGCAGTTTGGGGGCAGGGGCTTCGGAAGCTTTCTTT; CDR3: CASSLGAGASEAFF
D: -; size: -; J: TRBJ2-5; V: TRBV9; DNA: TGTGCCAGCAGCGTAGGTGGCAGAGAAGAGACCCAGTACTTC; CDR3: CASSVGGREETQYF